What follows describes a single T cell receptor (beta chain). Germline V gene sequence: CDR1 SEHNR, CDR2 FQNEAQ (reference sequence). This CDR3 comprises 11 residues. The V end lost 2 bases, the J end lost 7 bases, and 5 bases lay between the germline ends. This sample stems from a study of spatial heterogeneity in lung cancer. The overall study: Within raw reads, each unique TCR and UMI combination appeared on average more than ten times.

Unique molecular identifiers, one per molecule, were present on every TCR cDNA molecule. TCRdb reprocessed the 5' RACE reads with MiXCR, giving one entry per CDR3 protein. The table has roughly 120,000 distinct CDR3 sequences, approximately 12% seen once. Time point meaning: blood at routine non-recurrence follow-up after resection. The authors sequenced whole RNA from tumor, nontumor lung or frozen PBMC without sorting. The material sequenced was PBMCs, taken at follow-up. V is TRBV7-9 and J is TRBJ1-1; D gene ambiguous. The source of this sequence is a male donor with early-stage non-small cell lung cancer. The CDR3 sequence: CASSLLDEAFF. In nucleotides, the CDR3 is TGTGCCAGCAGCTTATTGGATGAAGCTTTCTTT.